The T cell receptor (beta chain) described here comes from a study of T cell clonotyping in hematopoietic cell transplantation. V was trimmed by 5 bases and J by 3 bases, leaving 7 bases between them. Germline V lookup: CDR1 SQVTM, CDR2 ANQGSEA. The CDR3 sequence is 11 residues long. TCRdb's copy holds only in-frame clones and misses some; the assay was immunoSEQ multiplex PCR. The repertoire holds approximately 25,000 clones, around 95% seen once, with approximately 1.5% in the top ten. The source material was peripheral blood mononuclear cells. This receptor was identified in a man over 45 in good health. Some clones in this sample may be carry-over from other donors' samples. This chain links TRBV29-1 with TRBJ1-2; D unclear. CDR3 DNA sequence: TGCAGCGTTTTCGGGCACTATGGCTACACCTTC. Residues: CSVFGHYGYTF.